Below, one T cell receptor (beta chain) is given with its context. Its antigen is unidentified. The CDR3 totals 16 residues. Germline CDR1 is MNHEY and CDR2 is SVGEGT. Trimming removed 6 bases from V and 4 bases from J, with 19 bases in between. PBMCs numbering at least 6.5 million were isolated per sample. This specimen comes from a study of blood T cells in healthy people across ages. General study points: CMV status of donors was not determined, possibly confounding expanded clonotype changes. Samples with more naive T cells showed higher observed beta diversity.

Combining a sample-barcoded 5' primer with a J-beta primer mix, a second PCR ran for about 7 to 12 cycles. TCRdb re-called the 5' RACE reads with MiXCR, one entry per CDR3 protein. The profile shows over 1,500,000 distinct CDR3 sequences, about 50% of them singletons. The sequence came from a woman in her thirties or forties in good health. Sequenced sample: blood. The rearrangement links TRBV6-2 or TRBV6-3 to TRBJ2-1, with D possibly being TRBD2 (6 bases). DNA for the CDR3: TGTGCCAGCAGGCGGGACGAAAAGGCTCTTTACAATGAGCAGTTCTTC. Its translation: CASRRDEKALYNEQFF.